One and the same sample provided the 24 T cell receptor beta chains below, sequenced in a study of T cells in narcolepsy. Assay: immunoSEQ multiplex PCR; the TCRdb copy retains only in-frame clones and omits some. The sample consists of about 30,000 clones, 75% to 90% of them appearing once. The sequenced sample was memory (CD45RA-) CD4+ T cells from blood. All receptors derive from a human donor in good health.

This clone was counted only a few times. The rearrangement links TRBV28 to TRBJ1-5; 10 bases are shared with TRBD1. CDR1 and CDR2 from the germline V gene are MDHEN and SYDVKM. After removal of 2 bases from V and 3 bases from J, the junction contained 1 base not matched to a gene. This CDR3 spans 15 amino acids. This chain's CDR3 is CASSLGTGVNQPQHF. CDR3 nucleotides: TGTGCCAGCAGTTTAGGGACAGGGGTCAATCAGCCCCAGCATTTT.

The chain uses TRBV5-1 and TRBJ1-3, with D possibly matching TRBD1 (6 bases). CDR3 length: 15 residues. Germline V lookup: CDR1 SGHRS, CDR2 YFSETQ. V lost 2 bases, J lost 7 bases, and 16 bases lay in between. The CDR3 region has the DNA TGCGCCAGCAGCTTAGCACAGGGTGTCTCGAACACCATATATTTT. Translating it yields CASSLAQGVSNTIYF.

The gene calls are TRBV18 and TRBJ2-5, with D perhaps given as TRBD1 or TRBD2 (6 bases each). The DNA end is a closer match to TRBJ2-7, so the J assignment may be wrong. Germline values: CDR1 KGHSH, CDR2 LQKENI. The length of the CDR3 is 17 residues. The CDR3 sequence is CASSPGFGGGSSYEQYF. CDR3 in DNA: TGTGCCAGCTCACCAGGATTCGGAGGGGGGAGCTCCTACGAGCAGTACTTC.

V and J are TRBV4-3 and TRBJ1-2; a weak D match, TRBD1 (6 bases). The V gene lost 0 bases and the J gene lost 3 bases, with 14 bases spanning the gap. Per the germline V gene, CDR1 is LGHNA and CDR2 is YSLEER. The CDR3 is made up of 16 amino acids. CDR3 coding DNA: TGCGCCAGCAGCCAAGATTCCAGGGGCCTGTACTATGGCTACACCTTC. Amino acid sequence: CASSQDSRGLYYGYTF.

The chain links TRBV7-2 to TRBJ1-1; TRBD1 matches 7 bases. The CDR3 extends over 16 amino acids. Germline trimming cut 2 bases from V and 4 bases from J; bases unmatched to any gene: 10. Per the germline V gene, CDR1 is SGHTA and CDR2 is FQGNSA. The CDR3 protein is CASSLYAGGAGTEAFF. As DNA, the CDR3 is TGTGCCAGCAGCTTATATGCAGGGGGGGCGGGCACTGAAGCTTTCTTT. Together with reference TRBV7-2 and TRBJ1-1, the CDR3 gives the full variable domain: GAGVSQSPSNKVTEKGKDVELRCDPISGHTALYWYRQSLGQGLEFLIYFQGNSAPDKSGLPSDRFSAERTGGSVSTLTIQRTQQEDSAVYLCASSLYAGGAGTEAFFGQGTRLTVV.

The chain has TRBV7-8 and TRBJ2-7; D ambiguous. This CDR3 is built from 14 residues. V lost 5 bases and J 2 bases, leaving 13 bases between the germline ends. Germline assignment: CDR1 SGHVS and CDR2 FQNEAQ. The CDR3 DNA reads TGTGCCAGCAGCCCGGGCCCTACCGCCTACGAGCAGTACTTC. It yields the protein CASSPGPTAYEQYF.

The chain couples TRBV30 to TRBJ1-5; D unresolved. The V gene's germline CDR1 is GTSNPN and CDR2 SVGIG (reference sequence). CDR3 size: 13 residues. V was cut by 1 base and J by 3 bases, with 7 bases left in between. For the CDR3, the DNA is TGTGCCTGGAGTGACAGATACAATCAGCCCCAGCATTTT. Encoded protein: CAWSDRYNQPQHF.

The chain joins TRBV5-1 to TRBJ1-1, with 10 bases aligning to TRBD1. Germline V gene sequence: CDR1 SGHRS, CDR2 YFSETQ. Trimming at V came to 1 base and at J to 3 bases, leaving 3 bases not matched to a gene. The CDR3 contains 15 residues. In DNA, the CDR3 is TGCGCCAGCAGCTTGACAGGGACAGGGGACACTGAAGCTTTCTTT. It codes for CASSLTGTGDTEAFF.

The V and J genes are TRBV25-1 and TRBJ1-1; 8 nucleotides match TRBD1. Germline V CDR1 and CDR2: MGHDK, SYGVNS. With V trimmed by 7 bases and J by 0 bases, 4 bases remained unmatched. This CDR3 has 14 amino acids. The CDR3 loop is CASTWTGMNTEAFF. DNA for the CDR3: TGTGCCAGCACCTGGACAGGGATGAACACTGAAGCTTTCTTT.

This chain connects TRBV7-8 to TRBJ2-3, with D perhaps TRBD2 (6 bases). CDR3 length: 13 residues. The germline gives CDR1 SGHVS, CDR2 FQNEAQ. Trimming removed 2 bases from V and 4 bases from J, with 7 bases in between. CDR3 amino acids: CASSLPGADTQYF. Written as DNA, the CDR3 is TGTGCCAGCAGCTTACCGGGAGCAGATACGCAGTATTTT.

This clone has just a few counts. J is TRBJ2-7 and V is TRBV18; D call uncertain. The CDR3 covers 13 residues. CDR1 KGHSH and CDR2 LQKENI come from the germline V gene. The germline V and J ends were trimmed by 1 base and 2 bases, with 6 bases remaining between them. The CDR3 bases are TGTGCCAGCTCACCACAGAGAACCTACGAGCAGTACTTC. Amino acid sequence: CASSPQRTYEQYF.

This CDR3 is CASKGQRNLREDSPLHF. The CDR3 DNA is TGTGCCAGCAAGGGACAGAGGAATTTGCGCGAGGATTCACCCCTCCACTTT. The chain couples TRBV2 to TRBJ1-6, with TRBD1 identical over 7 bases. This CDR3 is 17 amino acids long. Trimming cost V 7 bases and J 8 bases; bases outside gene matches: 17. Germline CDR1 is SNHLY and CDR2 is FYNNEI.

The V gene is TRBV19, the J gene TRBJ2-5, with 10 bases matching TRBD2. The CDR3 runs 16 residues. Trimming removed 2 bases from V and 3 bases from J; junction bases left unmatched: 6. Germline V CDR1 and CDR2: LNHDA, SQIVND (reference sequence). CDR3 coding DNA: TGTGCCAGTAGTATAACGCTAAGCGGGGGGGAAGAGACCCAGTACTTC. This sequence encodes CASSITLSGGEETQYF. The full variable domain, with the rest looked up from reference TRBV19 and TRBJ2-5, is DGGITQSPKYLFRKEGQNVTLSCEQNLNHDAMYWYRQDPGQGLRLIYYSQIVNDFQKGDIAEGYSVSREKKESFPLTVTSAQKNPTAFYLCASSITLSGGEETQYFGPGTRLLVL.

The rearrangement links TRBV10-3 to TRBJ2-2; no definite D call. Between the trimmed V and J ends, which lost 3 bases and 4 bases, there was a span of 9 bases. The germline V gene encodes CDR1 ENHRY and CDR2 SYGVKD. The CDR3 spans 14 residues. The DNA for the CDR3 is TGTGCCATCAGTGAATCCATGAGCACCGGGGAGCTGTTTTTT. Residues: CAISESMSTGELFF.

The chain uses TRBV5-1 and TRBJ1-2; 8 bases fit TRBD1. The CDR3 consists of 14 residues. From germline, CDR1 is SGHRS and CDR2 YFSETQ. Trimming took 6 bases from V and 6 from J; bases not matched to a gene: 10. CDR3 DNA: TGCGCCAGCATCCCCCCCCCAGGGGGCGATGGCTACACCTTC. This translates into CASIPPPGGDGYTF.

This clone occurred a few times. The rearrangement uses TRBV7-2 and TRBJ2-5; tentatively, D is TRBD1 (5 bases). Trimming cost V 7 bases and J 2 bases, with 14 bases left between them. This CDR3 contains 14 residues. Germline lookup yields CDR1 SGHTA and CDR2 FQGNSA. The CDR3 DNA is TGTGCCAGCACCCCCCAAGGGGCACAAGAGACCCAGTACTTC. Protein: CASTPQGAQETQYF.

This chain uses TRBV7-2 with TRBJ1-2; the D is unclear. Trimming left V 8 bases short and J 4 bases short, with 17 bases between. The germline CDR1 and CDR2 sequences are SGHTA and FQGNSA. This CDR3 has 14 amino acids. The CDR3: CASCPDGGTYGYTF. For the CDR3, the DNA is TGTGCCAGCTGCCCTGACGGTGGAACCTATGGCTACACCTTC. The entire variable domain, with the rest obtained from reference TRBV7-2 and TRBJ1-2, is as follows: GAGVSQSPSNKVTEKGKDVELRCDPISGHTALYWYRQSLGQGLEFLIYFQGNSAPDKSGLPSDRFSAERTGGSVSTLTIQRTQQEDSAVYLCASCPDGGTYGYTFGSGTRLTVV.

On this clone: Other DNA sequences in this specimen translate into the identical CDR3. The rearrangement links TRBV19 to TRBJ1-1; tentative D call: TRBD1 (5 bases). V lost 7 bases and J 3 bases, leaving 12 bases between the germline ends. Germline-derived CDR1 and CDR2 are LNHDA and SQIVND (reference sequence). The CDR3 has 13 residues. Here the CDR3 DNA reads TGTGCCAGTACTTGGTCAGGGTACACTGAAGCTTTCTTT. It encodes CASTWSGYTEAFF.

Only one count was recorded for this clone. The chain carries TRBV18 and TRBJ2-6; weak D call: TRBD2 (6 bases). The CDR3 loop spans 17 amino acids. Per the germline V gene, CDR1 is KGHSH and CDR2 is LQKENI. V lost 6 bases and J lost 0, with 15 bases in between. For the CDR3, the DNA is TGTGCCAGCTCCACGGAGGGTCCTTTCTCTGGGGCCAACGTCCTGACTTTC. It is translated as CASSTEGPFSGANVLTF.

This chain uses TRBV7-8 with TRBJ2-2; D may be TRBD2 (5 bases). This CDR3 is built from 15 residues. Germline CDR1 reads SGHVS; CDR2 reads FQNEAQ. Trimming left V 3 bases short and J 6 bases short, with 14 bases between. As DNA, the CDR3 is TGTGCCAGCAGCTTTCGGCTAGCCAAAGCCGGGGAGCTGTTTTTT. Its protein is CASSFRLAKAGELFF.

This clone was seen a handful of times. The chain uses TRBV6-1 and TRBJ2-7; D might be TRBD2 (6 bases). The CDR3 runs 16 residues. Germline CDR1 and CDR2: MNHNS and SASEGT. The V end lost 2 bases, the J end lost 4 bases, and 18 bases lay between the germline ends. This CDR3 reads CASSEFAGLILYEQYF. CDR3 bases: TGTGCCAGCAGTGAATTCGCGGGGCTGATCCTGTACGAGCAGTACTTC.

V usage is TRBV19 and J usage is TRBJ2-2; D is unresolved. The length of the CDR3 is 14 residues. Trimming stripped 6 bases from V and 0 bases from J, with 8 bases between. Germline CDR1 LNHDA, CDR2 SQIVND (reference sequence). The CDR3 protein is CASRGHTNTGELFF. The CDR3, as DNA: TGTGCCAGTAGAGGGCATACGAACACCGGGGAGCTGTTTTTT.

The chain joins TRBV10-2 to TRBJ2-3, with D unresolved. Germline V gene sequence: CDR1 WSHSY, CDR2 SAAADI. V was pared by 8 bases and J by 2 bases, with 8 bases between. This CDR3 has 12 residues. DNA for the CDR3: TGCGCCAGCCGGCGGTCCACAGATACGCAGTATTTT. Amino acids: CASRRSTDTQYF.

The chain uses TRBV2 and TRBJ2-3; the match to TRBD1 covers 8 bases. J gave up 4 bases and V 5 bases, and 8 bases lay outside the gene matches. This CDR3 contains 15 residues. Germline loops: CDR1 SNHLY, CDR2 FYNNEI. Here the CDR3 DNA reads TGTGCCAGCAGTCCCATCAGGGGGCTCGCAGATACGCAGTATTTT. It translates to CASSPIRGLADTQYF. Supplemented by reference TRBV2 and TRBJ2-3, the full variable domain reads EPEVTQTPSHQVTQMGQEVILRCVPISNHLYFYWYRQILGQKVEFLVSFYNNEISEKSEIFDDQFSVERPDGSNFTLKIRSTKLEDSAMYFCASSPIRGLADTQYFGPGTRLTVL.